This T cell receptor (beta chain) was retrieved from a study of shared clonotypes between healthy human individuals. The data were produced by immunoSEQ multiplex PCR, yet TCRdb's version contains in-frame clones alone and is incomplete. The sample yields roughly 1,500,000 clones, approximately 98.5% seen once. General observations from the study: Generation of non-shared clonotypes was less probable than generation of clonotypes shared by all four donors.

Germline assignment: CDR1 SGHNT and CDR2 YENEEA. The ends were cut back, 3 bases at V and 6 bases at J, with 11 bases in the middle. The CDR3 totals 14 residues. As concerns this clone: Its cognate antigen is unknown.

The sample comprised naive CD4+ T cells sorted from blood. The subset: CD45RA+ positively selected. This sequence was found in a man in his thirties or forties in good health. V usage is TRBV11-3 and J usage is TRBJ2-2, with D hard to call. CDR3 in amino acids: CASSLIGVPGELFF. CDR3 in DNA: TGTGCCAGCAGCTTGATTGGGGTACCCGGGGAGCTGTTTTTT. Filled out from reference TRBV11-3 and TRBJ2-2, the complete variable domain reads EAGVVQSPRYKIIEKKQPVAFWCNPISGHNTLYWYLQNLGQGPELLIRYENEEAVDDSQLPKDRFSAERLKGVDSTLKIQPAELGDSAVYLCASSLIGVPGELFFGEGSRLTVL.